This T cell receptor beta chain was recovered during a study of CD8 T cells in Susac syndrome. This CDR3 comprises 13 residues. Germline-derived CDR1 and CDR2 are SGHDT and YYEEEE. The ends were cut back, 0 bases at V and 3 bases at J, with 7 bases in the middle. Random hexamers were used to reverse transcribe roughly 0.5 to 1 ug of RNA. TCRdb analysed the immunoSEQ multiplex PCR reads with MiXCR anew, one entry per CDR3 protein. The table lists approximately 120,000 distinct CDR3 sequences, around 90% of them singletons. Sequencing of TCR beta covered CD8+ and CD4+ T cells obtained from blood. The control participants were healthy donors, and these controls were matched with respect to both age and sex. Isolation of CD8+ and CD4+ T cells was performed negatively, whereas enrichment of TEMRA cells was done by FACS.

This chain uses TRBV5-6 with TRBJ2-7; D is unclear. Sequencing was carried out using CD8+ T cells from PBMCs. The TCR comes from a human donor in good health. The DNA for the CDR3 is TGTGCCAGCAGCTTGGGCGTAGGCTACGAGCAGTACTTC. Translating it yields CASSLGVGYEQYF.